This passage covers 25 T cell receptor beta chains from one sample sequenced in a study of T cell repertoires in cytomegalovirus infection. No antigen has been assigned to these receptors. TCRdb re-derived calls from the reads in MiXCR, one entry per CDR3 protein. The table shows 800,000 to 950,000 distinct CDR3 sequences, with about 31% occurring only once. The material was cultured CD8+ T cells from PBMCs, obtained from culture after CMV antigen stimulation. The receptors originated from a human donor in good health (CMV status not recorded). Some clones in this sample may be carry-over from other donors' samples.

A few counts support this clonotype. This chain connects TRBV7-9 to TRBJ1-1, with a weak D call TRBD1 (6 bases). CDR3 length: 16 amino acids. Trimming shortened V by 5 bases and J by 1 base, and 17 bases separated the two germline ends. Germline V gene sequence: CDR1 SEHNR, CDR2 FQNEAQ (reference sequence). The CDR3 nucleotides read TGTGCCAGCAGCCAAACGTCGGGGGCTGGGAACACTGAAGCTTTCTTT. This gives the protein CASSQTSGAGNTEAFF.

The CDR3 sequence is CASRPDGDGFYNEQFF. The CDR3 nucleotides are TGTGCCAGCAGGCCCGATGGGGACGGATTCTACAATGAGCAGTTCTTC. The chain combines TRBV13 with TRBJ2-1; either TRBD1 or TRBD2 may supply D (5 bases each). V lost 6 bases and J 3 bases, leaving 18 bases between the germline ends. CDR1 and CDR2 from the germline V gene are PRHDT and FYEKMQ (reference sequence). The CDR3 runs to 16 residues.

This clonotype was picked up a small number of times. J is TRBJ1-2 and V is TRBV7-6; perhaps TRBD1 as D (5 bases). Trimming shortened V by 4 bases and J by 4 bases, and 10 bases separated the two germline ends. Germline V gene data show CDR1 as SGHVS and CDR2 as FNYEAQ. This CDR3 has 13 amino acids. CDR3 protein: CASSYQGFYGYTF. CDR3 nucleotides: TGTGCCAGCAGCTACCAGGGATTCTATGGCTACACCTTC.

The sample holds a few counts of this clonotype. The V gene is TRBV4-3, the J gene TRBJ2-2, with TRBD1 matching over 9 bases. From germline, CDR1 is LGHNA and CDR2 YSLEER. The CDR3 has 18 amino acids. The V segment lost 0 bases and the J segment 4 bases; nucleotides outside the gene matches: 9. This chain's CDR3 is CASSQDPGQGRSTGELFF. CDR3 nucleotides: TGCGCCAGCAGCCAAGATCCCGGACAGGGGCGAAGCACCGGGGAGCTGTTTTTT.

A few counts support this clonotype. This chain connects TRBV4-1 to TRBJ1-5; D is unresolved. CDR1 is MGHRA and CDR2 is YSYEKL in the germline V gene. Trimming took off 0 bases at V and 2 bases at J, with 11 bases between the two ends. The CDR3 has 16 amino acids. CDR3 in amino acids: CASSQEGGGGNQPQHF. CDR3 in DNA: TGCGCCAGCAGCCAAGAAGGTGGCGGGGGCAATCAGCCCCAGCATTTT.

V is TRBV27 and J is TRBJ1-1; no definite D call. The CDR3 extends over 15 amino acids. Germline V gives CDR1 MNHEY, CDR2 SMNVEV (reference sequence). V lost 3 bases and J 6 bases, leaving 17 bases between the germline ends. The CDR3 sequence is CASSLGGPTVAEAFF. For the CDR3, the DNA is TGTGCCAGCAGTTTGGGTGGACCCACTGTGGCTGAAGCTTTCTTT.

The genes are TRBV4-1 and TRBJ2-1; 9 nucleotides agree with TRBD1. The junction had 8 bases not matched to a gene; V was cut back by 4 bases and J by 7 bases. The CDR3 contains 15 residues. CDR1 is MGHRA and CDR2 is YSYEKL in the germline V gene. CDR3 sequence: CASSPGTGTGNEQFF. The DNA of the CDR3 is TGCGCCAGCAGCCCCGGCACGGGGACAGGGAATGAGCAGTTCTTC.

This clonotype occurred a few times. The chain has TRBV7-8 and TRBJ2-7, with D maybe TRBD1 (6 bases). The ends were cut back, 5 bases at V and 8 bases at J, with 13 bases in the middle. The CDR3 has 12 amino acids. From germline, CDR1 is SGHVS and CDR2 FQNEAQ. The CDR3 nucleotides read TGTGCCAGCAGCAATGAGAGGGGGAAGCAGTACTTC. As protein: CASSNERGKQYF.

This clonotype occurred a few times. The rearrangement joins TRBV4-1 to TRBJ2-7; D call uncertain. The germline V and J ends were trimmed by 1 base and 4 bases, with 14 bases remaining between them. The CDR3 length is 15 residues. Germline CDR1 and CDR2: MGHRA and YSYEKL. The CDR3 is CASSQVKDGVYEQYV. Here the CDR3 DNA reads TGCGCCAGCAGCCAAGTAAAAGACGGAGTTTACGAGCAGTACGTC.

A note on this clonotype: One end of the junction varies from germline; a read error may be responsible. This rearrangement joins TRBV4-3 to TRBJ2-2; D call uncertain. Per germline, CDR1 LGHNA and CDR2 YSLEER. The CDR3 is 16 residues long. CDR3 in amino acids: CASTQLVGTYTGELFF. The CDR3 DNA is TGCGCCAGCACCCAACTTGTAGGCACCTACACCGGGGAGCTGTTTTTT.

This clonotype was recorded at least ten times. The chain employs TRBV7-9 and TRBJ1-2, with 7 bases that match TRBD1. The CDR3 is 14 residues long. V shed 5 bases and J 2 bases; nucleotides not matched to a gene: 5. Germline values: CDR1 SEHNR, CDR2 FQNEAQ (reference sequence). Written as DNA, the CDR3 is TGTGCCAGCAGCCAAACAGGGGACAACTATGGCTACACCTTC. Translated: CASSQTGDNYGYTF.

This clonotype was counted only a few times. The CDR3 DNA follows: TGTGCCAGCAGCACGTCTCCTAGCGGGGGGCCCACAGATACGCAGTATTTT. Translating it yields CASSTSPSGGPTDTQYF. The chain joins TRBV7-9 to TRBJ2-3; 11 nucleotides match TRBD2. V lost 5 bases, J lost 2 bases, and 9 bases stayed unmatched. From germline, CDR1 is SEHNR and CDR2 FQNEAQ (reference sequence). The CDR3 spans 17 residues.

The rearrangement joins TRBV4-2 to TRBJ2-5; 13 bases line up with TRBD2. The germline CDR1 and CDR2 sequences are LGHNA and YNFKEQ. The ends lost 5 bases at V and 2 bases at J; junction bases unmatched: 5. The CDR3 sequence is 16 residues long. CDR3 residues: CASSGPGLAGQETQYF. The CDR3, as DNA: TGTGCCAGCAGCGGGCCGGGACTAGCGGGGCAAGAGACCCAGTACTTC.

This clonotype was observed a single time. The chain couples TRBV29-1 to TRBJ2-1, with D tentatively TRBD2 (5 bases). The CDR3 totals 16 residues. CDR1 is SQVTM, CDR2 ANQGSEA, per germline. Trimming shortened V by 5 bases and J by 4 bases, and 21 bases separated the two germline ends. The CDR3 sequence is CSVPHHRGPEYNEQFF. CDR3 bases: TGCAGCGTTCCACACCACCGCGGGCCCGAGTACAATGAGCAGTTCTTC.

The chain employs TRBV10-3 and TRBJ2-2; D is possibly TRBD1 (5 bases). From germline, CDR1 is ENHRY and CDR2 SYGVKD. The CDR3 is 18 amino acids. V was clipped by 6 bases and J by 4 bases, with 24 bases between them. CDR3 amino acids: CAISEPPGIVVSTGELFF. CDR3 DNA: TGTGCCATCAGCGAACCCCCAGGGATTGTAGTGAGCACCGGGGAGCTGTTTTTT.

The chain uses TRBV2 and TRBJ1-5; possibly TRBD1 for D (6 bases). The CDR3 spans 15 residues. V dropped 7 bases and J dropped 6 bases, with 19 bases sitting between them. Germline CDR1 is SNHLY and CDR2 is FYNNEI. CDR3: CASTKGEGGGQPQHF. The CDR3 nucleotides read TGTGCCAGCACTAAGGGAGAGGGGGGGGGTCAGCCCCAGCATTTT.

A few counts support this clonotype. V and J are TRBV5-1 and TRBJ1-1; D may be TRBD1 (5 bases). V was pared by 5 bases and J by 0 bases, with 17 bases between. The CDR3 extends over 16 amino acids. Germline CDR1 SGHRS, CDR2 YFSETQ. The CDR3 DNA is TGCGCCAGCAGGTGGGAGGGAAGGGGACTGAACACTGAAGCTTTCTTT. Protein sequence: CASRWEGRGLNTEAFF.

A single count supports this clonotype. This rearrangement joins TRBV20-1 to TRBJ2-2, with D possibly being TRBD1 or TRBD2 (5 bases each). The CDR3 loop spans 14 amino acids. Per the germline V gene, CDR1 is DFQATT and CDR2 is SNEGSKA (reference sequence). V was trimmed by 5 bases and J by 4 bases, leaving 14 bases between them. DNA for the CDR3: TGCAGTGCTCGCGAGGGGCCCGTCACCGGGGAGCTGTTTTTT. This encodes CSAREGPVTGELFF.

This clonotype was counted between two and nine times. This chain uses TRBV6-5 with TRBJ1-4; TRBD1 is a possible D gene (5 bases). The V end was cut by 8 bases, the J end by 5 bases, with 12 bases between. CDR3 length equals 13 residues. Germline CDR1 and CDR2: MNHEY and SVGAGI. The CDR3 loop is CASRTSLNEKLFF. The CDR3 nucleotides are TGTGCCAGCCGGACAAGCTTAAATGAAAAACTGTTTTTT.

This rearrangement joins TRBV25-1 to TRBJ1-1; 8 bases match TRBD1. The CDR3 spans 17 residues. After removal of 5 bases from V and 3 bases from J, the junction contained 14 bases not matched to a gene. CDR1 MGHDK and CDR2 SYGVNS come from the germline V gene. DNA of the CDR3: TGTGCCAGCAGTCCTCATCGGACAGGGACGGGGGACACTGAAGCTTTCTTT. Its translation: CASSPHRTGTGDTEAFF. Full variable domain (rest looked up from reference TRBV25-1 and TRBJ1-1): EADIYQTPRYLVIGTGKKITLECSQTMGHDKMYWYQQDPGMELHLIHYSYGVNSTEKGDLSSESTVSRIRTEHFPLTLESARPSHTSQYLCASSPHRTGTGDTEAFFGQGTRLTVV.

This clonotype was seen only a few times. The V gene is TRBV6-6, the J gene TRBJ1-2; TRBD1 is a possible D gene (6 bases). This CDR3 spans 13 amino acids. CDR1 and CDR2 (germline): MNHNY, SVGAGI (reference sequence). The CDR3 reads CASVGGRNYGYTF. The CDR3 DNA follows: TGTGCTTCCGTGGGGGGGCGGAACTATGGCTACACCTTC.

J is TRBJ2-3 and V is TRBV10-3, with unresolved D. The ends were cut back, 1 base at V and 1 base at J, with 15 bases in the middle. The germline V gene encodes CDR1 ENHRY and CDR2 SYGVKD. The CDR3 contains 17 residues. The CDR3 sequence is CAISELPEIRGTDTQYF. Written as DNA, the CDR3 is TGTGCCATCAGTGAGTTGCCAGAGATTAGAGGCACAGATACGCAGTATTTT.

The chain has TRBV4-1 and TRBJ2-5; TRBD2 matches 10 bases. The CDR3 loop spans 16 amino acids. Germline V gene data show CDR1 as MGHRA and CDR2 as YSYEKL. V was clipped by 0 bases and J by 5 bases; unmatched bases: 6. This CDR3 is CASSQDGAGGRETQYF. CDR3 sequence (DNA): TGCGCCAGCAGCCAAGACGGAGCGGGGGGGCGGGAGACCCAGTACTTC.

V gene TRBV7-6 combines with J gene TRBJ2-1, with D perhaps assigned TRBD1 or TRBD2 (5 bases each). V dropped 3 bases and J dropped 6 bases, with 15 bases sitting between them. From germline, CDR1 is SGHVS and CDR2 FNYEAQ. This CDR3 has 15 amino acids. The CDR3 nucleotides read TGTGCCAGCAGCTTCCTCAGAGGGACGGGCAATGAGCAGTTCTTC. It is translated as CASSFLRGTGNEQFF.

Many counts were recorded for this clonotype. The CDR3 DNA reads TGTGCCAGCAGCTTGAGTACAGATTCACCCCTCCACTTT. Protein product: CASSLSTDSPLHF. V usage is TRBV7-6 and J usage is TRBJ1-6; D uncertain. The CDR3 has 13 residues. Germline assignment: CDR1 SGHVS and CDR2 FNYEAQ. Trimming stripped 3 bases from V and 8 bases from J, with 8 bases between.